A selection of T cell receptor beta chains follows, all from one sample in a study of cytomegalovirus exposure and HLA in healthy donors. Some clones are missing from TCRdb's copy, which holds only in-frame ones; the method was immunoSEQ multiplex PCR. Altogether some 140,000 clones are present, roughly nine tenths being singletons, with the ten largest covering less than 3%. The sequenced sample was PBMCs. Every receptor here comes from a man between 18 and 29 years old in good health and CMV-seronegative. The CDR3 runs from the conserved cysteine through the conserved F or W. D genes are given only for firm matches. Part of the rows lack a size; the others show once, few, many or a class for expanded clones.

v_call,d_call,j_call,clone_size,cdr3_aa,cdr3_nt
TRBV11-2,TRBD1,TRBJ1-4,once,CASSPGTGPNEKLFF,TGTGCCAGCAGCCCCGGGACAGGGCCTAATGAAAAACTGTTTTTT
TRBV6-1,-,TRBJ2-7,-,CASSEGLVRASYEQYF,TGTGCCAGCAGTGAAGGACTAGTTAGGGCTTCCTACGAGCAGTACTTC
TRBV19,-,TRBJ2-7,-,CASSAGQYSSYEQYF,TGTGCCAGTAGTGCGGGACAGTACAGCTCCTACGAGCAGTACTTC
TRBV25-1,-,TRBJ1-1,-,CASNPRGGTEAFF,TGTGCCAGCAATCCTCGGGGTGGCACTGAAGCTTTCTTT
TRBV2,-,TRBJ2-2,-,CASSVAESGELFF,TGTGCCAGCAGTGTCGCTGAGAGCGGGGAGCTGTTTTTT
TRBV27,-,TRBJ2-7,-,CASSLDSSYEQYF,TGTGCCAGCAGCCTGGACTCTTCCTACGAGCAGTACTTC
TRBV4-2,-,TRBJ1-2,-,CASSQVTDSPYGYTF,TGTGCCAGCAGCCAAGTTACCGACAGTCCTTATGGCTACACCTTC
TRBV10-2,TRBD1,TRBJ2-7,few,CASRDRGYEQYF,TGCGCCAGCAGGGACAGGGGCTACGAGCAGTACTTC
TRBV27,TRBD1,TRBJ2-1,-,CASSFRVLLRDRKFNEQFF,TGTGCCAGCAGTTTTCGCGTACTTTTACGGGACAGAAAATTCAATGAGCAGTTCTTC
TRBV2,TRBD1,TRBJ1-2,-,CASQGQGYGYTF,TGTGCCAGCCAGGGACAGGGGTATGGCTACACCTTC
TRBV7-9,TRBD2,TRBJ2-1,-,CASSSGLAIYEQFF,TGTGCCAGCAGCTCGGGACTAGCTATCTATGAGCAGTTCTTC
TRBV6-5,-,TRBJ1-1,-,CASTTVNTEAFF,TGTGCCAGCACCACTGTGAACACTGAAGCTTTCTTT
TRBV27,TRBD1,TRBJ2-7,-,CASSSPGQGTYEQYF,TGTGCCAGCAGTTCACCGGGACAGGGTACCTACGAGCAGTACTTC
TRBV13,TRBD1,TRBJ1-1,-,CASSLNLGGPTEAFF,TGTGCCAGCAGCTTAAACTTAGGGGGCCCCACTGAAGCTTTCTTT
TRBV29-1,TRBD1,TRBJ1-2,-,CSVDKSGGDYGYTF,TGCAGCGTTGATAAGTCAGGGGGCGACTATGGCTACACCTTC
TRBV11-2,-,TRBJ2-7,-,CASSLWRREDEQYF,TGTGCCAGCAGCTTGTGGCGGAGAGAAGACGAGCAGTACTTC
TRBV29-1,TRBD2,TRBJ2-1,-,CSAVAGANNEQFF,TGCAGCGCCGTAGCGGGGGCGAACAATGAGCAGTTCTTC
TRBV6-4,TRBD2,TRBJ2-3,-,CASSDSISGGADTQYF,TGTGCCAGCAGTGACTCGATTAGCGGGGGGGCAGATACGCAGTATTTT
TRBV10-2,TRBD2,TRBJ2-7,-,CASSDPLTSGLAGVEQYF,TGCGCCAGCAGTGACCCTTTAACTTCGGGACTAGCGGGAGTTGAGCAGTACTTC
TRBV2,-,TRBJ2-5,-,CASSDLRETQYF,TGTGCCAGCAGTGATTTGAGAGAGACCCAGTACTTC
TRBV7-9,-,TRBJ1-2,few,CASSLGEGYGYTF,TGTGCCAGCAGCTTAGGGGAGGGCTATGGCTACACCTTC
TRBV5-1,TRBD2,TRBJ2-3,-,CASSLNSLAGVIDTQYF,TGCGCCAGCAGCCTAAATTCTCTAGCGGGGGTGATAGATACGCAGTATTTT
TRBV7-2,TRBD1,TRBJ1-2,-,CASSPQGRGDHGYTF,TGTGCCAGCAGCCCGCAGGGCAGGGGGGATCATGGCTACACCTTC
TRBV11-2,-,TRBJ2-7,-,CASSLTGRPYEQYF,TGTGCCAGCAGCTTGACAGGTCGGCCCTACGAGCAGTACTTC
TRBV9,TRBD2,TRBJ2-2,-,CASSAGLASNGELFF,TGTGCCAGCAGCGCGGGACTAGCTTCTAACGGGGAGCTGTTTTTT
TRBV10-1,-,TRBJ1-4,few,CASIGPNPEKLFF,TGCGCCAGCATTGGGCCGAACCCTGAAAAACTGTTTTTT
TRBV7-9,-,TRBJ2-2,-,CASSLLGVGRIANTGELFF,TGTGCCAGCAGCTTATTGGGAGTCGGGCGAATCGCGAACACCGGGGAGCTGTTTTTT
TRBV13,TRBD1,TRBJ2-5,-,CASRYNRGETQYF,TGTGCCAGCAGGTACAACAGGGGAGAGACCCAGTACTTC
TRBV19,-,TRBJ2-7,-,CASSTDSSLEQYF,TGTGCCAGTAGTACCGACTCAAGCCTCGAGCAGTACTTC
TRBV6-6,TRBD1,TRBJ2-7,once,CASSGPGQSSYEQYF,TGTGCCAGCAGTGGCCCGGGACAGAGCTCCTACGAGCAGTACTTC
TRBV28,TRBD2,TRBJ2-7,-,CASESLGTSGRAYEQYF,TGTGCCAGCGAAAGCCTCGGGACTAGCGGGAGAGCCTACGAGCAGTACTTC
TRBV29-1,-,TRBJ1-1,few,CSVRSGFTEAFF,TGCAGCGTTCGGTCAGGGTTCACTGAAGCTTTCTTT
TRBV28,-,TRBJ2-7,-,CASTRGWGYEQYF,TGTGCCAGCACAAGGGGATGGGGCTACGAGCAGTACTTC
TRBV9,-,TRBJ2-7,-,CASSVGGDFYEQYF,TGTGCCAGCAGCGTAGGGGGGGACTTCTACGAGCAGTACTTC
TRBV7-2,-,TRBJ2-2,-,CASSLILRGTGELFF,TGTGCCAGCAGCTTAATTTTGCGGGGAACCGGGGAGCTGTTTTTT
TRBV5-4,TRBD2,TRBJ2-3,once,CASSSRGGTQYF,TGTGCCAGCAGCTCGCGGGGGGGCACGCAGTATTTT
TRBV11-2,-,TRBJ2-7,-,CASSFSSYEQYF,TGTGCCAGCAGCTTCAGCTCCTACGAGCAGTACTTC
TRBV29-1,TRBD1,TRBJ2-7,-,CSGLDRGEQYF,TGCAGCGGCCTGGACAGGGGCGAGCAGTACTTC
TRBV7-9,TRBD2,TRBJ2-5,-,CASSLLAGVQTSETQYF,TGTGCCAGCAGCTTACTAGCGGGGGTACAGACCTCAGAGACCCAGTACTTC
TRBV9,-,TRBJ2-7,-,CASSASESSYEQYF,TGTGCCAGCAGCGCCTCTGAGAGCTCCTACGAGCAGTACTTC
TRBV9,-,TRBJ2-1,-,CASSLFSDSNNEQFF,TGTGCCAGCAGCCTTTTTTCGGACAGTAACAATGAGCAGTTCTTC
TRBV6-5,-,TRBJ1-2,-,CASSRGGDYTF,TGTGCCAGCAGCCGGGGAGGGGACTACACCTTC
TRBV7-2,TRBD2,TRBJ2-3,-,CASSLATGRVTDTQYF,TGTGCCAGCAGCTTAGCGACCGGGAGGGTGACAGATACGCAGTATTTT
TRBV5-6,TRBD2,TRBJ2-7,-,CASSFSSGRVYEQYF,TGTGCCAGCAGCTTTAGTAGCGGGAGGGTATACGAGCAGTACTTC
TRBV6-6,-,TRBJ2-1,-,CASSQDWTSRQFF,TGTGCCAGCAGTCAGGACTGGACCTCTCGGCAGTTCTTC
TRBV6-1,-,TRBJ2-3,-,CASLQSMGTTDTQYF,TGTGCCAGCTTGCAGTCCATGGGCACTACAGATACGCAGTATTTT
TRBV2,TRBD1,TRBJ2-7,-,CASRPTGDGEQYF,TGTGCCAGCAGGCCGACAGGGGATGGGGAGCAGTACTTC
TRBV18,TRBD2,TRBJ2-5,-,CASSPGLAGGETQYF,TGTGCCAGCTCACCGGGACTAGCGGGAGGTGAGACCCAGTACTTC
TRBV9,TRBD1,TRBJ1-3,few,CASSVEVGAGGLESGNTIYF,TGTGCCAGCAGCGTAGAGGTTGGGGCAGGGGGTCTGGAAAGTGGAAACACCATATATTTT
TRBV5-4,-,TRBJ2-5,-,CASSLVAGLQETQYF,TGTGCCAGCAGCTTAGTTGCGGGGCTCCAAGAGACCCAGTACTTC
TRBV4-1,TRBD1,TRBJ2-1,-,CASSHYIRTGDNEQFF,TGCGCCAGCAGCCACTATATTAGGACAGGAGACAATGAGCAGTTCTTC
TRBV27,TRBD2,TRBJ2-1,-,CASSSVDWTSGTQNYNEQFF,TGTGCCAGCAGCTCCGTCGACTGGACTAGCGGGACCCAGAATTACAATGAGCAGTTCTTC
TRBV7-2,-,TRBJ1-3,-,CASSLAIGGSGNTIYF,TGTGCCAGCAGCTTAGCCATAGGGGGTTCTGGAAACACCATATATTTT
TRBV27,TRBD2,TRBJ2-1,-,CASSLIRAGVPNEQFF,TGTGCCAGCAGTTTAATACGAGCGGGAGTCCCCAATGAGCAGTTCTTC
TRBV13,TRBD2,TRBJ2-7,once,CASSLPLAASYEQYF,TGTGCCAGCAGCTTACCCCTAGCGGCGTCCTACGAGCAGTACTTC